This T cell receptor (beta chain) came from a study of blood T cell repertoires in COVID-19. V dropped 3 bases and J dropped 4; count of bases not matched to a gene: 6. CDR3 length equals 14 residues. Per germline, CDR1 GTSNPN and CDR2 SVGIG (reference sequence). Repertoires were generated with immunoSEQ multiplex PCR, while TCRdb's copy carries only in-frame clones and drops some. The sample records 130,000 to 150,000 clones, about 80% being singletons. The gene calls are TRBV30 and TRBJ1-2; 9 positions match TRBD1. The specimen sequenced was peripheral blood. The receptor comes from a human donor in a cohort sampled during active COVID-19. The CDR3 DNA sequence: TGTGCCTGGAGATACAGGGGGCAGGGCTATGGCTACACCTTC. Translating it yields CAWRYRGQGYGYTF.